These T cell receptor beta chains were read from a single sample in a study of blood T cell repertoires in COVID-19. Assay used: immunoSEQ multiplex PCR; TCRdb lists only in-frame clones, some missing. The table has about 190,000 clones, roughly 84% seen once. Material for sequencing was peripheral blood. Every receptor here comes from a human donor in a cohort sampled during active COVID-19. Each CDR3 is given with its conserved first and last residue. The D gene is left open where the match is weak. The size entry is marked missing in some rows and otherwise reads once, few, many or a size class.

DNA	CDR3	length	D	V	J	size
TGTGCCAGCAGTTCCCGGGTTGCGGGGACTACTCCTTCCTATGGCTACACCTTC	CASSSRVAGTTPSYGYTF	18	.	TRBV27	TRBJ1-2	.
TGTGCCAGCAGTTACGGCAGGAACTATGGCTACACCTTC	CASSYGRNYGYTF	13	.	TRBV6-5	TRBJ1-2	.
TGTGCCAGCAGTCCGGGACAGGGAGGCTACACCTTC	CASSPGQGGYTF	12	TRBD1	TRBV28	TRBJ1-2	.
TGTGCCAGCAGCTTAGGAGGGGGTCAGAATAATGAAAAACTGTTTTTT	CASSLGGGQNNEKLFF	16	.	TRBV7-9	TRBJ1-4	.
TGTGCCAGCAGCCAAACAGGGGGCGTTCCGGCTTTCTTT	CASSQTGGVPAFF	13	TRBD1	TRBV3-1/TRBV3-2	TRBJ1-1	once
TGTGCCAGCAGTTTATCCGGCGGGGGGGCCGATACGCAGTATTTT	CASSLSGGGADTQYF	15	TRBD2	TRBV27	TRBJ2-3	.
TGCGCCAGCAGCCCACAACCAACGAACACCGGGGAGCTGTTTTTT	CASSPQPTNTGELFF	15	.	TRBV5-1	TRBJ2-2	.
TGTGCCAGCAGCCAAGAAGTGGCTAGCGGAGATTACAATGAGCAGTTCTTC	CASSQEVASGDYNEQFF	17	TRBD2	TRBV14	TRBJ2-1	.
TGTGCCAGCAGCTTAACTAGCGGGGGGCCAGAGACCCAGTACTTC	CASSLTSGGPETQYF	15	TRBD2	TRBV7-3	TRBJ2-5	.
TGTGCCAGCAGCTTTGTCGGTTTAGTCTACGAGCAGTACTTC	CASSFVGLVYEQYF	14	.	TRBV5-5	TRBJ2-7	.
TGTGCCAGCAGCTTCGGGAGCAGCAAAAGCTCCTACGAGCAGTACTTC	CASSFGSSKSSYEQYF	16	.	TRBV7-2	TRBJ2-7	.
TGCAGCGCCGAGGAGAGGGTCAATGAGCAGTTCTTC	CSAEERVNEQFF	12	.	TRBV29-1	TRBJ2-1	.
TGTGCCAGCAGCGGAGACAGGTACAACTATGGCTACACCTTC	CASSGDRYNYGYTF	14	.	TRBV3-1/TRBV3-2	TRBJ1-2	.
TGTGCCTGGAGTACCAGGGGGCGCGTCTGGACCGGGGAGCTGTTTTTT	CAWSTRGRVWTGELFF	16	TRBD1	TRBV30	TRBJ2-2	.
TGTGCCAGCAGAATATCCGGCGGGGAGCAGTTCTTC	CASRISGGEQFF	12	.	TRBV12-3/TRBV12-4	TRBJ2-1	.
TGTGCCAGCAGACCAGACTATTACGAGCAGTACTTC	CASRPDYYEQYF	12	.	TRBV2	TRBJ2-7	.
TGTGCCAGCAGCCGGGAGAGATTGGGAGGCTACACCTTC	CASSRERLGGYTF	13	.	TRBV3-1/TRBV3-2	TRBJ1-2	.
TGTGCCAGCAGCTACGGGACAGGGAATTCACCCCTCCACTTT	CASSYGTGNSPLHF	14	TRBD1	TRBV6-5	TRBJ1-6	once
TGCGCCAGCAGCCGACGTAAACTAGCGGCGAGCACAGATACGCAGTATTTT	CASSRRKLAASTDTQYF	17	TRBD2	TRBV4-1	TRBJ2-3	.
TGCAGCGTTAAGCGGGAGTGGGGGGAGGATACGCAGTATTTT	CSVKREWGEDTQYF	14	TRBD2	TRBV29-1	TRBJ2-3	.
TGTGCCATCAGAGAGTGGGCCGAAAACACTGAAGCTTTCTTT	CAIREWAENTEAFF	14	.	TRBV10-3	TRBJ1-1	.
TGTGCCAGTACCGAGACAGGGGGTCGAAATCAGCCCCAGCATTTT	CASTETGGRNQPQHF	15	TRBD1	TRBV19	TRBJ1-5	once
TGCAGCGCCGGAGGCGGGGATATCAACACCGGGGAGCTGTTTTTT	CSAGGGDINTGELFF	15	.	TRBV29-1	TRBJ2-2	many
TGTGCCAGTAGGGGGACCGGGAGCCCTCGCACAGATACGCAGTATTTT	CASRGTGSPRTDTQYF	16	.	TRBV19	TRBJ2-3	once